This T cell receptor (beta chain) was sequenced in a study of blood T cells in healthy people across ages. A second PCR of about 7 to 12 cycles used a sample-barcoded 5' primer and a J-beta primer mix. TCRdb re-derived calls from the 5' RACE reads in MiXCR, one entry per CDR3 protein. Of over a million distinct CDR3 sequences in the sample, around 27% were seen once. The CDR3 consists of 14 residues. Looked up from germline, CDR1 is LGHNA and CDR2 is YNFKEQ. This sample was shared with a second study, whose subject was T cells of mothers and their children.

This chain connects TRBV4-2 to TRBJ2-5; D perhaps matches TRBD2 (7 bases). Matching the DNA end better, TRBJ2-1 makes the J call doubtful. Sequencing was carried out using blood. The sequence was collected from a girl aged 2-10 years in good health. The CDR3 bases are TGTGCCAGCAGCCAAGTGGGGGGGCACGATGAGCAGTTCTTC. Amino acid sequence: CASSQVGGHDEQFF.